This T cell receptor beta chain was captured in a study of beta chain features in type 1 diabetes. This clone has more than one count but fewer than ten. Its antigen is undetermined. Investigators reverse transcribed all isolated RNA, so they sequenced expressed TCRB transcripts. Some clones are missing from TCRdb's copy, which holds only in-frame ones; the method was immunoSEQ multiplex PCR. The table lists under 350,000 clones, around an eighth of them singletons. Findings and limits, study-wide: Insertion counts at VDJ junctions were lower in type 1 diabetes patients, who also showed more deletions there. Among patients with Type 1 diabetes, TCRB CDR3s were moderately but significantly shorter in every one of the four CD4+ subsets. Sequencing the cDNA could make cells with high TCR expression show up more than they should. These data did not resolve whether HLA type affects TCRB rearrangement.

This CDR3 has 15 amino acids. Trimming removed 1 base at V and 4 bases at J, with 11 bases between. Germline assignment: CDR1 SGHRS and CDR2 YFSETQ. The sample was naive CD4+ T cells from blood. The J gene is TRBJ2-2, the V gene TRBV5-1; perhaps TRBD1 as D (6 bases). The clonotype was recovered from a young man with type 1 diabetes. The CDR3 DNA follows: TGCGCCAGCAGCTTGCCCGACAGGTCCACCGGGGAGCTGTTTTTT. It translates to CASSLPDRSTGELFF. The entire variable domain, with the rest obtained from reference TRBV5-1 and TRBJ2-2, is as follows: KAGVTQTPRYLIKTRGQQVTLSCSPISGHRSVSWYQQTPGQGLQFLFEYFSETQRNKGNFPGRFSGRQFSNSRSEMNVSTLELGDSALYLCASSLPDRSTGELFFGEGSRLTVL.